The TCR beta chain described here comes from a study of OX40 agonist ivuxolimab in advanced cancers. On the study more broadly: Partial responses were achieved by three patients, of whom one had hepatocellular carcinoma and two had cutaneous melanoma. Study-level results: Certain nonresponders likewise exhibited a low normalized T-cell clonal expansion. Researchers did not establish what antigens the expanded peripheral T cells target. There was clonal expansion of CD4+ and CD8+ blood T cells by week 6 at 0.1 to 3.0 mg/kg.

This CDR3 is built from 14 residues. J gave up 5 bases and V 1 base, and 5 bases lay outside the gene matches. Per the germline V gene, CDR1 is SGHAT and CDR2 is FQNNGV. Produced via immunoSEQ multiplex PCR; TCRdb's table is partial and in-frame only. The table shows 40,000 to 50,000 clones, with 70% to 90% occurring only once. This clone was observed a handful of times. Its antigen is unknown. This specimen was CD4+ or CD8+ T cells sorted from blood, taken in a trial of the OX40 agonist ivuxolimab. The chain is built from TRBV11-2 and TRBJ2-7; 7 positions agree with TRBD1. The sequence derives from an adult with an advanced solid tumor such as melanoma, head and neck, liver or kidney cancer. The CDR3 reads CASSLGQGSDEQYF. CDR3 nucleotide sequence: TGTGCCAGCAGCTTAGGACAGGGCAGTGACGAGCAGTACTTC. Using reference TRBV11-2 and TRBJ2-7 for the parts outside the CDR3, the full variable domain is EAGVAQSPRYKIIEKRQSVAFWCNPISGHATLYWYQQILGQGPKLLIQFQNNGVVDDSQLPKDRFSAERLKGVDSTLKIQPAKLEDSAVYLCASSLGQGSDEQYFGPGTRLTVT.